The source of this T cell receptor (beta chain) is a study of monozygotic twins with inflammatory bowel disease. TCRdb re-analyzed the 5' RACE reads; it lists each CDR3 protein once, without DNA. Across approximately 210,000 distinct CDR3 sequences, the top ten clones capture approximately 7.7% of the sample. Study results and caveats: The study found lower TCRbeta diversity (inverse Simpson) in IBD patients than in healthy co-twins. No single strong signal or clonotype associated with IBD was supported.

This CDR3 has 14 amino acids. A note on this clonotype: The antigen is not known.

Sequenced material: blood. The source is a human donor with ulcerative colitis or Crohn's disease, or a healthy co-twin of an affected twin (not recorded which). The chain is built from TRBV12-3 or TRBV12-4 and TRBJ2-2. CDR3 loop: CASSLAGRNGELFF.